This paragraph reports one TCR beta chain. The antigen it binds to is not known. No clone much larger than this one lies a single base away; base qualities are absent. The CDR3 regions of human TCRbeta chains were analyzed by immunosequencing. As for how the authors treated the data: Repertoire TCRs were matched against a reference library of SARS-CoV-2-specific TCRs generated with the MIRA antigen-specificity platform. Breadth meant the fraction of unique TCRs that were SARS-CoV-2-associated, whereas depth meant the fraction of total T cells that were SARS-CoV-2-associated. Using the MIRA data, every spike-specific TCR was mapped to the spike region that the TCR reacted to and assigned to either a CD4 or a CD8 class. Log10-transformed breadth and depth values were compared by one-way ANOVA with Sidak's multiple comparisons tests. Here the immuneACCESS table is served through TCRdb, limited to in-frame sequences with V and J called. Missing clones are a known gap in these copies; in checked studies unresolved V genes cover under half, and the rest lacks a known reason. V and J calls and clone size follow that table, whereas D and trimming were derived from the DNA. The table for this sample lists approximately 90,000 clones; 80% to 90% of them were counted only once. The ten largest make up roughly 7.7% of the sample.

CDR1 is given as SQVTM and CDR2 as ANQGSEA, both from the germline V gene. V lost 4 bases and J lost 6 bases, and the count of bases not matched to a germline gene is 6. The CDR3 sequence holds 13 residues, the cysteine and phenylalanine included. The read is trimmed to its CDR3 DNA, 39 bases read in frame from base 1. This specimen belongs to a study of T cell responses to AZD1222 COVID-19 vaccine (dated by TCRdb to the early 2020s). In the study overall: AZD1222 recipients whose second dose came at about 4 weeks and those whose second dose came at about 12 weeks were combined into one group, since spike-specific TCR depth and breadth did not differ between the two schedules. TCR sequencing covered over 230 trial participants: nearly 210 given two doses of AZD1222 and 26 given two doses of MenACWY control vaccine. Trial participants were enrolled by age into subgroups of 18-55, 56-69 and 70-plus years, and roughly 160, 29 and 62 TCR-sequenced participants, respectively, were included in these subgroups. The paper as a whole reports these results and caveats: Participants were mostly white British and included more females than males, and it was suggested by the authors that clonal diversity may have been underestimated. Spike-specific TCR breadth and depth rose significantly after two AZD1222 doses compared with day 0 and with MenACWY recipients. Reportedly, close to half of the unique spike-specific TCRs recognized epitopes lying outside the regions that are mutated in the B.1.351 and B.1.1.7 variants. Only five to seven AZD1222 recipients were SARS-CoV-2 seropositive at baseline, limiting conclusions about previously exposed vaccinees. Because no samples from the day 14 peak response were available, repertoires could be characterized only after the peak T cell response. In the small 56-69-year group, the increase in depth fell short of significance, most likely because of low power. CD4 TCRs associated with the vaccine covered the entire spike protein, and the dominant responses were in regions 160-218 and 743-854.

The time point label on this specimen signifies: baseline before first vaccination. Samples from vaccinated people were obtained from the UK trials COV001 and COV002, which included a single-blind randomized controlled phase 2/3 trial of AZD1222 (ChAdOx1 nCoV-19) in healthy adults. Trial participant PBMC samples were collected at day 0 and day 28 after the second dose for TCRbeta chain sequencing. The source material was peripheral blood, sampled on day 0 of AZD1222 vaccination. This receptor was taken from an adult in good health. The chain was built from TRBV29-1 and TRBJ1-1; TRBD1 fits 9 bases in the junction. The CDR3 corresponds to CSVALTGGPEAFF. The DNA reads TGCAGCGTTGCCCTCACAGGGGGCCCTGAAGCTTTCTTT.